This T cell receptor (beta chain) comes out of a study of blood T cell repertoires in COVID-19. Measured with immunoSEQ multiplex PCR; TCRdb has only the in-frame clones, and not every one. This sample has some 80,000 clones, with approximately 85% found just once. CDR1 is LGHNA, CDR2 YNFKEQ, per germline. The CDR3 consists of 16 residues. The V end was cut by 4 bases, the J end by 9 bases, with 22 bases between. The sample taken for sequencing was peripheral blood. The sequence was collected from a man aged 60 to 75 with COVID-19, enrolled during active disease. The chain carries TRBV4-2 and TRBJ2-1; a possible D gene is TRBD2 (6 bases). CDR3 in amino acids: CASSRPGDVSRVEQFF. CDR3 DNA: TGTGCCAGCAGCCGCCCGGGGGACGTTAGTCGGGTTGAGCAGTTCTTC.